These 31 T cell receptor beta chains came from one sample sequenced in a study of shared clonotypes between healthy human individuals (TCRdb year 2020). Library prep was done by the immunoSEQ multiplex PCR assay. The table comes from immuneACCESS by way of TCRdb, which keeps in-frame sequences with V and J called. Part of the clones is missing from these tables; in studies checked, under half for an unresolved V gene and the rest for unknown reasons. This sample is represented by more than 1 million clones; roughly 74% of them were singletons. The ten largest clones represent more than 0.5% of the sample. The sample was memory CD4+ T cells from PBMCs. The cell subset or site label here, explained by the study, means: CD45RA-negative fraction. These receptors all come from a young man in good health. Some clones in this sample may be carry-over from other donors' samples.

V is TRBV19 and J is TRBJ2-7; 7 positions agree with TRBD1. The ends lost 2 bases at V and 4 bases at J; junction bases unmatched: 14. This CDR3 has 17 residues. The V gene's germline CDR1 is LNHDA and CDR2 SQIVND (reference sequence). The CDR3: CASSIRALGTEQYEQYF. Written as DNA, the CDR3 is TGTGCCAGTAGTATAAGGGCTTTGGGGACAGAACAATACGAGCAGTACTTC.

The V gene is TRBV6-5, the J gene TRBJ2-1; D is perhaps TRBD2 (6 bases). V lost 3 bases and J 0 bases, leaving 9 bases between the germline ends. Germline assignment: CDR1 MNHEY and CDR2 SVGAGI. There are 15 residues in the CDR3. CDR3 amino acids: CASSYSGVSYNEQFF. The CDR3 DNA reads TGTGCCAGCAGTTATAGCGGAGTCTCCTACAATGAGCAGTTCTTC.

The rearrangement uses TRBV21-1 and TRBJ2-7; the table's D call, TRBD1, was not checked against the DNA. TRBV21-1 is noted as a pseudogene. The CDR3 sequence is 19 residues long. CDR3 nucleotides: TGTGCCAGCAGCAAAGCGCTTTACATCGGGACAGGCACTTCCTACGAGCAGTACTTC. Residues: CASSKALYIGTGTSYEQYF.

This sequence joins TRBV2 and TRBJ1-5; D not resolved. V shed 3 bases and J shed 6 bases, with 12 bases lying between them. The CDR3 extends over 14 amino acids. Germline-derived CDR1 and CDR2 are SNHLY and FYNNEI. The chain's CDR3 is CASSDQTRSQPQHF. The CDR3 region has the DNA TGTGCCAGCAGTGATCAGACCAGGAGTCAGCCCCAGCATTTT.

V gene TRBV4-1 combines with J gene TRBJ1-4, with TRBD1 as a possible D gene (6 bases). CDR3 length: 15 amino acids. V lost 4 bases and J lost 5, with 14 bases in between. Germline CDR1 MGHRA, CDR2 YSYEKL. The CDR3 is CASSPRGDTNEKLFF. DNA for the CDR3: TGCGCCAGCAGCCCCAGAGGGGACACGAATGAAAAACTGTTTTTT.

The gene calls are TRBV19 and TRBJ1-1; D gene ambiguous. The CDR3 runs to 13 residues. Germline V CDR1 and CDR2: LNHDA, SQIVND (reference sequence). V was cut by 3 bases and J by 9 bases, with 14 bases left in between. Here the CDR3 DNA reads TGTGCCAGTAGTATTGGATTGGCGGGCCAAGCTTTCTTT. This sequence encodes CASSIGLAGQAFF.

V gene TRBV4-2 combines with J gene TRBJ2-2, with D unresolved. Trimming stripped 2 bases from V and 3 bases from J, with 13 bases between. The CDR3 has 16 amino acids. Looked up from germline, CDR1 is LGHNA and CDR2 is YNFKEQ. The CDR3 sequence is CASSQPPWADTGELFF. The CDR3 DNA reads TGTGCCAGCAGCCAACCCCCATGGGCAGACACCGGGGAGCTGTTTTTT.

This rearrangement joins TRBV27 to TRBJ2-7; unclear D gene. This CDR3 has 13 residues. V gave up 3 bases and J gave up 3 bases, with 9 bases separating them. The germline V gene encodes CDR1 MNHEY and CDR2 SMNVEV (reference sequence). Here the CDR3 reads CASSFKAFYEQYF. The DNA for the CDR3 is TGTGCCAGCAGTTTTAAGGCTTTCTACGAGCAGTACTTC.

The chain recombines TRBV4-1 with TRBJ1-5, with 7 bases that match TRBD1. From germline, CDR1 is MGHRA and CDR2 YSYEKL. This CDR3 spans 16 amino acids. The V segment lost 0 bases and the J segment 5 bases; nucleotides outside the gene matches: 7. The CDR3 DNA reads TGCGCCAGCAGCCAAGATGAGGGGGCAACATATCAGCCCCAGCATTTT. Residues: CASSQDEGATYQPQHF.

The chain carries TRBV7-9 and TRBJ2-7; D may be TRBD1 (6 bases). The germline V gene encodes CDR1 SEHNR and CDR2 FQNEAQ (reference sequence). This CDR3 comprises 12 residues. V shed 5 bases and J shed 10 bases, with 15 bases lying between them. This CDR3 is CASSLPGQPQYF. The CDR3 region has the DNA TGTGCCAGCAGCCTACCGGGACAACCTCAGTACTTC. The complete variable domain, with remaining parts taken from reference TRBV7-9 and TRBJ2-7, reads DTGVSQNPRHKITKRGQNVTFRCDPISEHNRLYWYRQTLGQGPEFLTYFQNEAQLEKSRLLSDRFSAERPKGSFSTLEIQRTEQGDSAMYLCASSLPGQPQYFGPGTRLTVT.

The chain has TRBV5-6 and TRBJ2-2; D uncertain. V dropped 0 bases and J dropped 5 bases, with 8 bases sitting between them. The CDR3 runs to 14 residues. Germline lookup yields CDR1 SGHDT and CDR2 YYEEEE. The CDR3 sequence is CASSLERRTGELFF. The CDR3 region has the DNA TGTGCCAGCAGCTTGGAAAGAAGGACCGGGGAGCTGTTTTTT.

For this clone: Germline and junction disagree at one end, which may indicate a read error. This chain connects TRBV28 to TRBJ1-2, with D possibly being TRBD1 (5 bases). From germline, CDR1 is MDHEN and CDR2 SYDVKM. This CDR3 spans 14 amino acids. In DNA form, the CDR3 reads TGTGCCAGCAGTTCATGGGGTCGGATGCTAACAGGAGTGTTC. The encoded protein is CASSSWGRMLTGVF.

This clone has a single count. The chain couples TRBV6-1 to TRBJ1-2; D perhaps matches TRBD1 (5 bases). CDR3 size: 14 residues. Trimming took off 7 bases at V and 3 bases at J, with 15 bases between the two ends. Germline CDR1 and CDR2: MNHNS and SASEGT. The CDR3 nucleotides read TGTGCCAGCAAATTGACGGGGCAGGACTATGGCTACACCTTC. This gives the protein CASKLTGQDYGYTF.

CDR3 protein: CASSYNHRGYEQYF. CDR3 coding DNA: TGTGCCAGCTCATACAACCACAGGGGATACGAGCAGTACTTC. The chain employs TRBV18 and TRBJ2-7; 7 bases map to TRBD1. V shed 5 bases and J 4 bases; nucleotides not matched to a gene: 8. Germline values: CDR1 KGHSH, CDR2 LQKENI. CDR3 length equals 14 residues.

The chain links TRBV27 to TRBJ1-2; 10 bases map to TRBD1. V lost 5 bases to trimming and J lost 8 bases; unmatched junction nucleotides: 8. The CDR3 covers 14 residues. Germline CDR1 MNHEY, CDR2 SMNVEV (reference sequence). Written as DNA, the CDR3 is TGTGCCAGCAGTACTACCCGGGACAGGGGAGGCTACACCTTC. Translating gives CASSTTRDRGGYTF.

CDR3 in amino acids: CASRAQGIANYGYTF. Here the CDR3 DNA reads TGTGCCAGCAGGGCACAGGGAATTGCTAACTATGGCTACACCTTC. The chain carries TRBV2 and TRBJ1-2; D is perhaps TRBD1 (6 bases). The CDR3 is 15 residues long. Germline V CDR1 and CDR2: SNHLY, FYNNEI. V was clipped by 6 bases and J by 0 bases, with 14 bases between them.

V and J are TRBV6-5 and TRBJ1-1; no clear D gene. The CDR3 totals 14 residues. Germline V gives CDR1 MNHEY, CDR2 SVGAGI. Trimming removed 5 bases from V and 2 bases from J, with 12 bases in between. The CDR3 spells CASSPHKSNTEAFF. As DNA, the CDR3 is TGTGCCAGCAGTCCTCACAAGAGTAACACTGAAGCTTTCTTT.

The rearrangement uses TRBV2 and TRBJ2-2; D not resolved. The CDR3 spans 15 residues. Trimming took 2 bases from V and 0 from J, leaving 7 bases between them. CDR1 and CDR2 (germline): SNHLY, FYNNEI. The DNA for the CDR3 is TGTGCCAGCAGTGAAAAGGGAACGAACACCGGGGAGCTGTTTTTT. Protein: CASSEKGTNTGELFF.

The V call is TRBV11-3, the J call TRBJ2-7; tentatively, D is TRBD1 or TRBD2 (5 bases each). CDR3 length: 15 residues. V lost 0 bases and J 4 bases, leaving 13 bases between the germline ends. Germline V gives CDR1 SGHNT, CDR2 YENEEA. In DNA, the CDR3 is TGTGCCAGCAGCTTAGATGGGACGAGTCAATACGAGCAGTACTTC. Its protein is CASSLDGTSQYEQYF.

The DNA for the CDR3 is TGTGCCAGCAGGGAACTAGGGCCCGGGGAGCTGTTTTTT. It specifies CASRELGPGELFF. The chain links TRBV7-8 to TRBJ2-2, with D perhaps TRBD2 (5 bases). V was shortened by 6 bases and J by 6 bases, with 11 bases between the two germline ends. The CDR3 extends over 13 amino acids. Per germline, CDR1 SGHVS and CDR2 FQNEAQ.

This chain links TRBV7-9 with TRBJ2-1; tentative D call: TRBD1 (6 bases). The CDR3 length is 14 residues. The V and J ends lost 1 base and 9 bases respectively, with 13 bases between them. Germline V gene lookup returns CDR1 SEHNR and CDR2 FQNEAQ (reference sequence). DNA of the CDR3: TGTGCCAGCAGCTTAGTGTCTGGGGGCACTGAGCAGTTCTTC. Translated: CASSLVSGGTEQFF. The variable domain in full, with the rest retrieved from reference TRBV7-9 and TRBJ2-1, is DTGVSQNPRHKITKRGQNVTFRCDPISEHNRLYWYRQTLGQGPEFLTYFQNEAQLEKSRLLSDRFSAERPKGSFSTLEIQRTEQGDSAMYLCASSLVSGGTEQFFGPGTRLTVL.

V usage is TRBV27 and J usage is TRBJ2-7, with D unresolved. The CDR3 loop spans 12 amino acids. Germline CDR1 is MNHEY and CDR2 is SMNVEV (reference sequence). The V gene lost 5 bases and the J gene lost 7 bases, with 12 bases spanning the gap. The CDR3 protein is CASSTNLREQYF. The DNA of the CDR3 is TGTGCCAGCAGTACCAATTTAAGGGAGCAGTACTTC.

The chain combines TRBV6-5 with TRBJ1-2; D gene uncertain. Germline CDR1 MNHEY, CDR2 SVGAGI. V lost 10 bases to trimming and J lost 7 bases, with 25 bases between them. The CDR3 extends over 15 amino acids. For the CDR3, the DNA is TGTGCCATCCGATCGAGATTGACGGGAGGCAGTGGCTACACCTTC. Protein product: CAIRSRLTGGSGYTF.

This clone was observed many times. The J gene is TRBJ1-1, the V gene TRBV4-1, with D possibly being TRBD1 (6 bases). V was shortened by 0 bases and J by 0 bases, with 8 bases between the two germline ends. Germline assignment: CDR1 MGHRA and CDR2 YSYEKL. This CDR3 contains 15 residues. The CDR3 loop reads CASSQEGAMNTEAFF. In nucleotides, the CDR3 is TGCGCCAGCAGCCAAGAGGGGGCGATGAACACTGAAGCTTTCTTT.

J is TRBJ2-3 and V is TRBV5-1, with TRBD2 identical over 13 bases. V dropped 4 bases and J dropped 3; count of bases not matched to a gene: 5. Germline V gene lookup returns CDR1 SGHRS and CDR2 YFSETQ. This CDR3 is built from 16 residues. CDR3 amino acids: CASSQLAGGVTDTQYF. DNA for the CDR3: TGCGCCAGCAGCCAACTAGCGGGAGGGGTGACAGATACGCAGTATTTT. Full variable domain (remainder filled in from reference TRBV5-1 and TRBJ2-3): KAGVTQTPRYLIKTRGQQVTLSCSPISGHRSVSWYQQTPGQGLQFLFEYFSETQRNKGNFPGRFSGRQFSNSRSEMNVSTLELGDSALYLCASSQLAGGVTDTQYFGPGTRLTVL.

The V call is TRBV2, the J call TRBJ1-1; D unclear. Germline CDR1 and CDR2: SNHLY and FYNNEI. This CDR3 region has 14 residues. V lost 2 bases, J lost 0 bases, and 7 bases lay in between. In nucleotides, the CDR3 is TGTGCCAGCAGTGAAAGGGCCGTGAACACTGAAGCTTTCTTT. This codes for CASSERAVNTEAFF.

The chain carries TRBV11-2 and TRBJ2-7; D unresolved. Trimming took off 1 base at V and 3 bases at J, with 19 bases between the two ends. The germline CDR1 and CDR2 sequences are SGHAT and FQNNGV. The CDR3 runs to 17 residues. The CDR3 is CASSLGIWAATDYEQYF. CDR3 bases: TGTGCCAGCAGCTTAGGGATCTGGGCGGCGACTGACTACGAGCAGTACTTC.

The rearrangement links TRBV7-9 to TRBJ2-7; D gene unclear. The germline CDR1 and CDR2 sequences are SEHNR and FQNEAQ (reference sequence). The CDR3 is made up of 14 amino acids. V was clipped by 4 bases and J by 0 bases, with 10 bases between them. CDR3 sequence: CASSYRGTSYEQYF. The CDR3 coding sequence is TGTGCCAGCAGCTACCGCGGCACCTCCTACGAGCAGTACTTC.

The CDR3 here is CASSSDSTDTQYF. DNA of the CDR3: TGTGCCAGCAGTTCCGACAGCACAGATACGCAGTATTTT. The V call is TRBV5-4, the J call TRBJ2-3; D unresolved. With 5 bases removed from V and 0 bases from J, the gap between germline ends came to 7 bases. This CDR3 contains 13 residues. The germline V gene encodes CDR1 SGHNT and CDR2 YYREEE (reference sequence).

The V and J genes are TRBV28 and TRBJ1-2, with 8 nucleotides matching TRBD1. The CDR3 extends over 14 amino acids. The J segment lost 8 bases and the V segment lost 4 bases, leaving 9 bases of the junction unmatched. CDR1 MDHEN and CDR2 SYDVKM come from the germline V gene. The chain's CDR3 is CASSYSRTGLGYTF. The DNA of the CDR3 is TGTGCCAGCAGTTATTCTAGGACAGGGCTAGGCTACACCTTC.

V usage is TRBV4-1 and J usage is TRBJ2-7, with 14 bases fitting TRBD2. CDR1 MGHRA and CDR2 YSYEKL come from the germline V gene. V lost 2 bases and J lost 6; bases outside the gene matches: 9. The CDR3 is made up of 17 amino acids. The CDR3 nucleotides are TGCGCCAGCAGCCAATCGTCAGGACTAGCGGGAGGAGGCGAGCAGTACTTC. Translating gives CASSQSSGLAGGGEQYF.